This T cell receptor (beta chain) comes out of a study of blood T cells in healthy people across ages. A second PCR of 7 to 11 cycles used a sample-barcoded 5' primer and a J-beta primer mix. Every sample produced at least 2.5 million CDR3-containing paired-end reads. One entry per CDR3 protein results from TCRdb running MiXCR on the 5' RACE reads. The table includes roughly 1.4 million distinct CDR3 sequences, approximately 59% detected once. This clonotype has just a few counts. The antigen is undetermined. The study, taken as a whole, reports: Correlation between TCR beta diversity and naive T cell percentage was strong.

Germline assignment: CDR1 SQVTM and CDR2 ANQGSEA. The CDR3 has 15 amino acids. V was cut by 6 bases and J by 4 bases, with 21 bases left in between. The TCR originated in a man between 18 and 35 years old in good health. Sequenced: blood. V gene TRBV29-1 combines with J gene TRBJ1-1, with D unclear. The CDR3 spells CSVADSTYGRTEAFF. In nucleotides, the CDR3 is TGCAGCGTCGCAGACTCCACTTACGGCCGCACTGAAGCTTTCTTT.